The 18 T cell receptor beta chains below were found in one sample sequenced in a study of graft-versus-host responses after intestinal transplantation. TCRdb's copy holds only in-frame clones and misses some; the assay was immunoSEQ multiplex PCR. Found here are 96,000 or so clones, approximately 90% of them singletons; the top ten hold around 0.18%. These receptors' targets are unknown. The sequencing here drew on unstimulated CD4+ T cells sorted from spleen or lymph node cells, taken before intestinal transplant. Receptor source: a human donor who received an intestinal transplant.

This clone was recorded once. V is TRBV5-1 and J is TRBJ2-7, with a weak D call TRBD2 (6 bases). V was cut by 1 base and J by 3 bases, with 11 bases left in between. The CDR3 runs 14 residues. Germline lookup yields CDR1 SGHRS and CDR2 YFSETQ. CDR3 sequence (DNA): TGCGCCAGCAGCTTGTCGGGAGACCTCTACGAGCAGTACTTC. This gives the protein CASSLSGDLYEQYF.

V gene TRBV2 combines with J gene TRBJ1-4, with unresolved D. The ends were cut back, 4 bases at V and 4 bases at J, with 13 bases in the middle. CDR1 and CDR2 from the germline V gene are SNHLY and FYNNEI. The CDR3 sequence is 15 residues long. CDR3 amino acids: CASSVREALNEKLFF. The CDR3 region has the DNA TGTGCCAGCAGTGTTCGGGAGGCCCTTAATGAAAAACTGTTTTTT.

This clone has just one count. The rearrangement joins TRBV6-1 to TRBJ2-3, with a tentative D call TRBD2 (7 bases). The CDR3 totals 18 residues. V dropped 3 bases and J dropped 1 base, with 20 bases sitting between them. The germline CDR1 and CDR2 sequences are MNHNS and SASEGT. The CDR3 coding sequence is TGTGCCAGCAGTGAGCGGGCGGTGCCGCGGGGGCGCACAGATACGCAGTATTTT. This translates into CASSERAVPRGRTDTQYF.

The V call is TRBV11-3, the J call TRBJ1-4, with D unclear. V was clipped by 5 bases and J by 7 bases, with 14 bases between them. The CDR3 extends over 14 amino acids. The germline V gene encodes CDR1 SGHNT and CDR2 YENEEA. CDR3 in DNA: TGTGCCAGCAGCCCCACTTTGGGGAGTGAAAAACTGTTTTTT. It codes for CASSPTLGSEKLFF.

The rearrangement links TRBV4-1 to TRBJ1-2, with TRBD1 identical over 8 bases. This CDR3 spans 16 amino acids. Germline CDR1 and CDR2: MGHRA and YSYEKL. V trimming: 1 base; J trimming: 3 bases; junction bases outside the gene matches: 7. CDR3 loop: CASSQVRDRPYYGYTF. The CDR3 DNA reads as TGCGCCAGCAGCCAAGTCCGGGACAGGCCCTACTATGGCTACACCTTC.

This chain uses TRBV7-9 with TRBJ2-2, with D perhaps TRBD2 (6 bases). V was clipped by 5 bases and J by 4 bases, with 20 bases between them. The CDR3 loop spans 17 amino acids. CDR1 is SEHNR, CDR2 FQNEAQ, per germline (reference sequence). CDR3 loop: CASSPPGVAGSTGELFF. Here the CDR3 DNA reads TGTGCCAGCAGCCCTCCTGGAGTAGCCGGGAGCACCGGGGAGCTGTTTTTT.

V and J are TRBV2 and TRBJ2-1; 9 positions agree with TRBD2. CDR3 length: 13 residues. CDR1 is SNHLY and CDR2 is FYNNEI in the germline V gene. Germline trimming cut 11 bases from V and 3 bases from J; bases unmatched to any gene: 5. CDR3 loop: CAVLAGFYNEQFF. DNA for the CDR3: TGTGCCGTCCTAGCGGGATTCTACAATGAGCAGTTCTTC.

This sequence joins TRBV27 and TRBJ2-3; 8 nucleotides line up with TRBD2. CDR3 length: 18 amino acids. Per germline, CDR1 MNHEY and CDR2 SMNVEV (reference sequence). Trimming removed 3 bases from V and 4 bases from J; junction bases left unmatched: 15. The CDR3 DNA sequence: TGTGCCAGCAGTTTCAGATTTACAGCGGGAGCTTACGCAGATACGCAGTATTTT. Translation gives CASSFRFTAGAYADTQYF.

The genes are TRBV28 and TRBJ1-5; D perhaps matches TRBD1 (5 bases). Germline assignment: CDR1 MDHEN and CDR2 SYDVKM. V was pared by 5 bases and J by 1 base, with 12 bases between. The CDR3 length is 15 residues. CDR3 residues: CASSPRGGSNQPQHF. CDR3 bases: TGTGCCAGCAGTCCCCGCGGGGGGAGCAATCAGCCCCAGCATTTT.

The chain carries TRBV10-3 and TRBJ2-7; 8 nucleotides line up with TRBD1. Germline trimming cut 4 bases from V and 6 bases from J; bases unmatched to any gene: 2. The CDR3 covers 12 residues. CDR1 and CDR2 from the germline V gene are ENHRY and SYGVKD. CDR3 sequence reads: CAISATGAEQYF. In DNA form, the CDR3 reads TGTGCCATCAGTGCGACAGGGGCCGAGCAGTACTTC.

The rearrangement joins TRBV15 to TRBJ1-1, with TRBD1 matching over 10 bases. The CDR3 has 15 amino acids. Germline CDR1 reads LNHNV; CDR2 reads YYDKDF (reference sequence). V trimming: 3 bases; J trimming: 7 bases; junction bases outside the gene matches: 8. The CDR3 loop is CATSRTGGAIGEAFF. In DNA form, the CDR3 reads TGTGCCACCAGCAGGACAGGGGGCGCGATCGGTGAAGCTTTCTTT.

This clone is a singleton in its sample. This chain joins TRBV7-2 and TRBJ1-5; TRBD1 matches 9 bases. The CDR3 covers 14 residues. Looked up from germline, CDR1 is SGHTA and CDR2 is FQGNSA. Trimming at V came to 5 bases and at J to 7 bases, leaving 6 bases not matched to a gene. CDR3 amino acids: CASSPRTGEQPQHF. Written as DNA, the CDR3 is TGTGCCAGCAGCCCGCGGACAGGGGAGCAGCCCCAGCATTTT.

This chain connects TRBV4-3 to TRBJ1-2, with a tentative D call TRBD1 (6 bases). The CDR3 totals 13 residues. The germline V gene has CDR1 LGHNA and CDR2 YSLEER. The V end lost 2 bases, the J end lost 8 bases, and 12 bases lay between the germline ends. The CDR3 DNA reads TGCGCCAGCAGCCAAAATACAGGGTTGGGCTACACCTTC. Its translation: CASSQNTGLGYTF.

The CDR3 region is CATSRERGRYNEQFF. CDR3 sequence (DNA): TGTGCCACCAGCAGAGAACGTGGGCGATACAATGAGCAGTTCTTC. The J gene is TRBJ2-1, the V gene TRBV15; the D is unclear. Deletions cut 0 bases from V and 4 bases from J, with 10 bases between. Germline CDR1 is LNHNV and CDR2 is YYDKDF (reference sequence). The CDR3 consists of 15 residues.

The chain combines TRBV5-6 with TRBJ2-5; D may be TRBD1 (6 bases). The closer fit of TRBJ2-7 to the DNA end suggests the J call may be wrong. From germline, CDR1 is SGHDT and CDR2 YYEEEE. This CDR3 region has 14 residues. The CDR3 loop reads CASSWGTTSYEQYF. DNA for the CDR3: TGTGCCAGCAGCTGGGGGACAACCTCCTACGAGCAGTACTTC.

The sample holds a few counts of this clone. The CDR3 DNA reads as TGTGCCAGCAACCCCCGGGACAGCAACACTGAAGCTTTCTTT. This encodes CASNPRDSNTEAFF. This chain links TRBV5-5 with TRBJ1-1, with 7 bases aligning to TRBD1. V was clipped by 6 bases and J by 2 bases; unmatched bases: 7. The germline V gene has CDR1 SGHKS and CDR2 YYEKEE (reference sequence). CDR3 length: 14 amino acids.

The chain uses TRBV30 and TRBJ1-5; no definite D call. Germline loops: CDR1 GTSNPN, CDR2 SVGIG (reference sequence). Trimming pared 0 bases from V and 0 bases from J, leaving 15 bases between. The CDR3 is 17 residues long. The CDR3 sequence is CAWSVQRFRDSNQPQHF. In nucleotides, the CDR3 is TGTGCCTGGAGTGTACAAAGGTTCCGGGATAGCAATCAGCCCCAGCATTTT.

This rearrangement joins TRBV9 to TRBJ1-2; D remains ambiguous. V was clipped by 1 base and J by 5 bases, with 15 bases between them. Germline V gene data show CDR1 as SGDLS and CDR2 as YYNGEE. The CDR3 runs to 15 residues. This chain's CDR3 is CASSVYGEGRYGYTF. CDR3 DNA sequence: TGTGCCAGCAGCGTATACGGGGAAGGGCGGTATGGCTACACCTTC.